Included here is one T cell receptor (beta chain) sequence, with context. The antigen is unknown. This sample is part of a study of CXCR3-negative and CXCR3-positive naive CD8 T cells. Study in general: The dataset comprises some 130 million TRB reads in total, with about 1.5 +/- 0.3 million reads per library. The study, taken as a whole, reports: CXCR3-positive naive cells carried more hydrophobic TRB CDR3s than CXCR3-negative ones.

The method, 5' RACE with UMI labels, was used to prepare the TRB cDNA libraries. TCRdb reprocessed the 5' RACE reads, with one entry per CDR3 protein and no DNA. The sample table sets out 150,000 or so distinct CDR3 sequences. Germline lookup yields CDR1 SQVTM and CDR2 ANQGSEA. This CDR3 has 11 amino acids. The TCR originated in a human donor in good health. Some clones in this sample may be carry-over from other donors' samples. The rearrangement links TRBV29-1 to TRBJ2-7; the TCRdb D gene call, TRBD1, has no DNA to confirm it. The sequencing input was naive CXCR3- CD8+ T cells from blood. The subset was: CD45RO-CCR7+CD27+CD95- naive CD8+ T cells lacking CXCR3 (TNR3-). The CDR3 loop is CSSGTGDEQYF.